These 3 T cell receptor beta chains were sequenced from one sample in a study of blood T cell repertoires in COVID-19. Generated by immunoSEQ multiplex PCR, the TCRdb table keeps only in-frame clones and is missing some. The profile shows about 55,000 clones, around 90% of them singletons. The source material was peripheral blood. The receptors derive from a man aged 50-60 years with active COVID-19.

The rearrangement links TRBV3-1 (or the pseudogene TRBV3-2) to TRBJ2-4; tentatively, D is TRBD2 (6 bases). Per the germline V gene, CDR1 is LGHDT and CDR2 is YNNKEL (reference sequence). V was pared by 5 bases and J by 0 bases, with 14 bases between. This CDR3 has 16 amino acids. CDR3 loop: CASSSSGRQAKNIQYF. CDR3 sequence (DNA): TGTGCCAGCAGCTCAAGCGGGCGGCAAGCCAAAAACATTCAGTACTTC.

V usage is TRBV7-2 and J usage is TRBJ2-7; D possibly corresponds to TRBD2 (6 bases). The V end was cut by 5 bases, the J end by 3 bases, with 14 bases between. CDR1 is SGHTA and CDR2 is FQGNSA in the germline V gene. The CDR3 runs 14 residues. The CDR3 DNA reads TGTGCCAGCAGCAAAGACGCGGGGATCTACGAGCAGTACTTC. Its protein is CASSKDAGIYEQYF.

The gene calls are TRBV7-2 and TRBJ2-7; D is possibly TRBD2 (6 bases). Trimming removed 2 bases from V and 4 bases from J, with 9 bases in between. CDR1 SGHTA and CDR2 FQGNSA come from the germline V gene. CDR3 length equals 13 residues. This CDR3 is CASSLRAGYEQYF. DNA for the CDR3: TGTGCCAGCAGCTTAAGGGCGGGATACGAGCAGTACTTC.